This T cell receptor beta chain was captured in a study of T cell responses to AZD1222 COVID-19 vaccine. Study-level points and caveats: Among the donors, most were white British and more were female, and clonal diversity was possibly underestimated. The reported proportion of spike-specific TCRs targeting unmutated variant regions was nearly half. Seropositive AZD1222 recipients at baseline numbered only five or six.

The table came from immunoSEQ multiplex PCR; TCRdb's copy has only in-frame clones and leaves some out. Found here are 75,000 to 90,000 clones, around nine tenths of them singletons; the top ten hold under 3%. As to this clone: What it binds is unknown.

Germline assignment: CDR1 SGDLS and CDR2 YYNGEE. The length of the CDR3 is 15 residues. J was trimmed by 5 bases and V by 3 bases; bases with no gene match: 6. The material was peripheral blood, obtained on day 0 of AZD1222 vaccination. The rearrangement links TRBV9 to TRBJ2-5, with TRBD2 matching 11 bases. The receptor's source is an adult in good health. The CDR3 loop reads CASSAHPSGRETQYF. For the CDR3, the DNA is TGTGCCAGCAGCGCTCATCCTAGCGGGAGGGAGACCCAGTACTTC. Full variable domain (rest looked up from reference TRBV9 and TRBJ2-5): DSGVTQTPKHLITATGQRVTLRCSPRSGDLSVYWYQQSLDQGLQFLIQYYNGEERAKGNILERFSAQQFPDLHSELNLSSLELGDSALYFCASSAHPSGRETQYFGPGTRLLVL.